The 31 T cell receptor beta chains below all came from one sample that was sequenced in a study of blood T cell repertoires in COVID-19. Generated by immunoSEQ multiplex PCR, the TCRdb table keeps only in-frame clones and is missing some. Counted here are 340,000 or so clones, around 87% occurring once; the ten biggest clones make up 1%. Sequencing was performed on peripheral blood. These receptors came from a man aged 50-59 years with active or convalescent COVID-19.

The gene calls are TRBV6-5 and TRBJ1-1; D not resolved. This CDR3 comprises 14 residues. CDR1 and CDR2 from the germline V gene are MNHEY and SVGAGI. The V gene lost 6 bases and the J gene lost 2 bases, with 13 bases spanning the gap. The CDR3 region is CASSGPGINTEAFF. Written as DNA, the CDR3 is TGTGCCAGCAGCGGGCCGGGAATAAACACTGAAGCTTTCTTT.

This clone was detected only once. This sequence joins TRBV24-1 and TRBJ1-2; a possible D gene is TRBD1 (6 bases). Trimming cost V 0 bases and J 3 bases, with 7 bases left between them. This CDR3 region has 14 residues. Per germline, CDR1 KGHDR and CDR2 SFDVKD. Here the CDR3 DNA reads TGTGCCACCAGTGATTTGGGGACACACTATGGCTACACCTTC. Amino acids: CATSDLGTHYGYTF.

The chain couples TRBV5-1 to TRBJ1-4; 9 bases align to TRBD1. CDR3 length: 15 residues. Germline V gene sequence: CDR1 SGHRS, CDR2 YFSETQ. V dropped 4 bases and J dropped 6; count of bases not matched to a gene: 7. The CDR3 loop reads CASSRGTGIDEKLFF. CDR3 bases: TGCGCCAGCAGCCGAGGGACAGGGATCGATGAAAAACTGTTTTTT.

The chain recombines TRBV7-2 with TRBJ2-5; 7 bases are shared with TRBD2. Per germline, CDR1 SGHTA and CDR2 FQGNSA. V lost 4 bases to trimming and J lost 5 bases; unmatched junction nucleotides: 7. This CDR3 spans 14 amino acids. CDR3 sequence: CASSSRDYGETQYF. The CDR3 DNA reads as TGTGCCAGCAGCTCGCGGGACTATGGTGAGACCCAGTACTTC.

This clone occurred once. V is TRBV2 and J is TRBJ2-3; 7 bases are a match to TRBD1. This CDR3 comprises 16 residues. Germline V lookup: CDR1 SNHLY, CDR2 FYNNEI. V was clipped by 8 bases and J by 1 base; unmatched bases: 12. The CDR3 is CASAIQGFRGTDTQYF. In DNA, the CDR3 is TGTGCCAGCGCAATACAGGGGTTCCGAGGCACAGATACGCAGTATTTT.

The J gene is TRBJ2-7, the V gene TRBV18, with D unresolved. The CDR3 is 13 residues long. CDR1 is KGHSH and CDR2 is LQKENI in the germline V gene. Trimming removed 6 bases at V and 4 bases at J, with 13 bases between. The chain's CDR3 is CASSSSAGYEQYF. As DNA, the CDR3 is TGTGCCAGCTCCTCTTCGGCAGGATACGAGCAGTACTTC.

The chain is built from TRBV18 and TRBJ1-5; D might be TRBD1 (5 bases). The CDR3 consists of 15 residues. In germline, CDR1 is KGHSH, CDR2 LQKENI. V was shortened by 6 bases and J by 6 bases, with 18 bases between the two germline ends. As DNA, the CDR3 is TGTGCCAGCTCCCCGTCGGCAGGGAGGGGTCAGCCCCAGCATTTT. It codes for CASSPSAGRGQPQHF.

V and J are TRBV19 and TRBJ1-5; D unclear. Germline loops: CDR1 LNHDA, CDR2 SQIVND (reference sequence). This CDR3 region has 14 residues. Trimming left V 1 base short and J 1 base short, with 5 bases between. The CDR3 nucleotides read TGTGCCAGTAGTATAGCGGGGAGCAATCAGCCCCAGCATTTT. The encoded protein is CASSIAGSNQPQHF.

The rearrangement joins TRBV27 to TRBJ1-6; D possibly corresponds to TRBD1 (5 bases). The CDR3 loop spans 13 amino acids. The V end lost 8 bases, the J end lost 7 bases, and 12 bases lay between the germline ends. Looked up from germline, CDR1 is MNHEY and CDR2 is SMNVEV (reference sequence). The CDR3 DNA is TGTGCCAGCTGTGACAGCATAAATTCACCCCTCCACTTT. It translates to CASCDSINSPLHF.

This clone has just one count. The gene calls are TRBV9 and TRBJ2-6; D call uncertain. Trimming cost V 2 bases and J 0 bases, with 9 bases left between them. The CDR3 is 16 residues long. CDR1 and CDR2 from the germline V gene are SGDLS and YYNGEE. CDR3 nucleotides: TGTGCCAGCAGCGTTGCGCTAAGCTCTGGGGCCAACGTCCTGACTTTC. It translates to CASSVALSSGANVLTF.

In regard to this clone: The junction shows a germline mismatch at one end, possibly a read error. CDR3 region: CASSPESGELFF. In DNA, the CDR3 is TGTGCTAGCAGCCCGGAGTCCGGGGAGCTGTTTTTT. The chain links TRBV7-7 to TRBJ2-2; no definite D call. The CDR3 totals 12 residues. CDR1 and CDR2 from the germline V gene are SSHAT and FNYEAQ (reference sequence).

This clone turned up a few times. V gene TRBV6-5 combines with J gene TRBJ2-1, with 7 bases that match TRBD1. Trimming cost V 6 bases and J 7 bases; bases outside gene matches: 12. This CDR3 has 15 amino acids. Germline V gives CDR1 MNHEY, CDR2 SVGAGI. In nucleotides, the CDR3 is TGTGCCAGCAGGCTAGGGGGCGAGTTACGGAATGAGCAGTTCTTC. This sequence encodes CASRLGGELRNEQFF.

The chain uses TRBV9 and TRBJ1-3; D unclear. The CDR3 totals 16 residues. The germline V gene has CDR1 SGDLS and CDR2 YYNGEE. Trimming shortened V by 4 bases and J by 3 bases, and 17 bases separated the two germline ends. The CDR3: CASSPLGTGYGNTIYF. In DNA, the CDR3 is TGTGCCAGCAGCCCTCTGGGTACGGGGTATGGAAACACCATATATTTT.

The rearrangement joins TRBV5-1 to TRBJ2-5; D may be TRBD1 (7 bases). Germline assignment: CDR1 SGHRS and CDR2 YFSETQ. The V gene lost 5 bases and the J gene lost 1 base, with 9 bases spanning the gap. The CDR3 loop spans 13 amino acids. CDR3 in amino acids: CASSQGGQETQYF. The CDR3 DNA reads as TGCGCCAGCAGTCAGGGGGGCCAAGAGACCCAGTACTTC. Supplemented by reference TRBV5-1 and TRBJ2-5, the full variable domain reads KAGVTQTPRYLIKTRGQQVTLSCSPISGHRSVSWYQQTPGQGLQFLFEYFSETQRNKGNFPGRFSGRQFSNSRSEMNVSTLELGDSALYLCASSQGGQETQYFGPGTRLLVL.

In regard to this clone: Different DNA sequences within this sample yield the same CDR3. The chain employs TRBV18 and TRBJ1-2; perhaps TRBD1 as D (6 bases). The CDR3 totals 14 residues. Looked up from germline, CDR1 is KGHSH and CDR2 is LQKENI. The V gene lost 3 bases and the J gene lost 2 bases, with 10 bases spanning the gap. In DNA form, the CDR3 reads TGTGCCAGCTCACCTTTAGGACAGAACTATGGCTACACCTTC. It specifies CASSPLGQNYGYTF.

The genes are TRBV28 and TRBJ1-1; 8 bases are a match to TRBD1. Losses at the gene ends were 5 bases for V and 1 base for J; bases not matched to a gene: 6. There are 15 residues in the CDR3. Germline values: CDR1 MDHEN, CDR2 SYDVKM. This CDR3 is CASSDDTGGNTEAFF. The CDR3 coding sequence is TGTGCCAGCAGTGATGACACAGGGGGGAACACTGAAGCTTTCTTT. Filled out from reference TRBV28 and TRBJ1-1, the complete variable domain reads DVKVTQSSRYLVKRTGEKVFLECVQDMDHENMFWYRQDPGLGLRLIYFSYDVKMKEKGDIPEGYSVSREKKERFSLILESASTNQTSMYLCASSDDTGGNTEAFFGQGTRLTVV.

This clone showed up just once. V usage is TRBV4-3 and J usage is TRBJ2-4; TRBD2 matches at 8 bases. CDR3 length: 17 amino acids. Trimming cost V 0 bases and J 1 base; bases outside gene matches: 5. Germline-derived CDR1 and CDR2 are LGHNA and YSLEER. CDR3 sequence reads: CASSQDGSGVAKNIQYF. CDR3 sequence (DNA): TGCGCCAGCAGCCAAGATGGTAGCGGGGTTGCCAAAAACATTCAGTACTTC.

The chain is built from TRBV9 and TRBJ2-2; TRBD1 aligns across 10 bases. CDR1 is SGDLS, CDR2 YYNGEE, per germline. The CDR3 runs 16 residues. The V segment lost 3 bases and the J segment 3 bases; nucleotides outside the gene matches: 5. Here the CDR3 reads CASSAGTGVDTGELFF. The CDR3 nucleotides are TGTGCCAGCAGCGCCGGGACAGGGGTTGACACCGGGGAGCTGTTTTTT.

The chain has TRBV7-2 and TRBJ2-2; weak D call: TRBD1 (5 bases). CDR3 size: 16 residues. CDR1 is SGHTA, CDR2 FQGNSA, per germline. V was clipped by 3 bases and J by 3 bases, with 14 bases between them. The CDR3 sequence is CASSLGRELYTGELFF. For the CDR3, the DNA is TGTGCCAGCAGCTTGGGCAGGGAATTATACACCGGGGAGCTGTTTTTT.

Points on this clone: Germline and junction disagree at one end, which may indicate a read error. The chain is built from TRBV7-7 and TRBJ2-1; weak D call: TRBD1 (6 bases). The CDR3 runs to 14 residues. The V gene's germline CDR1 is SSHAT and CDR2 FNYEAQ (reference sequence). The CDR3 sequence: CASSLATGSREQFF. For the CDR3, the DNA is TGTGCTAGCAGCTTAGCTACAGGGTCACGGGAGCAGTTCTTC. Together with reference TRBV7-7 and TRBJ2-1, the CDR3 gives the full variable domain: GAGVSQSPRYKVTKRGQDVTLRCDPISSHATLYWYQQALGQGPEFLTYFNYEAQPDKSGLPSDRFSAERPEGSISTLTIQRTEQRDSAMYRCASSLATGSREQFFGPGTRLTVL.

V usage is TRBV6-5 and J usage is TRBJ2-1, with D tentatively TRBD2 (5 bases). Germline loops: CDR1 MNHEY, CDR2 SVGAGI. The length of the CDR3 is 12 residues. V lost 6 bases to trimming and J lost 13 bases, with 16 bases between them. The CDR3: CASRERTASQFF. DNA for the CDR3: TGTGCCAGCAGGGAGCGGACGGCGTCCCAGTTCTTC.

The gene calls are TRBV28 and TRBJ1-2; D gene ambiguous. Germline values: CDR1 MDHEN, CDR2 SYDVKM. The CDR3 loop spans 12 amino acids. Deletions cut 3 bases from V and 7 bases from J, with 9 bases between. The CDR3: CASSLIGVGYTF. The CDR3 nucleotides read TGTGCCAGCAGTTTGATCGGAGTTGGCTACACCTTC.

The chain combines TRBV18 with TRBJ2-1, with unresolved D. V lost 3 bases and J lost 10, with 10 bases in between. Germline CDR1 KGHSH, CDR2 LQKENI. The CDR3 spans 12 residues. CDR3 sequence reads: CASSPLEREQFF. The CDR3 coding sequence is TGTGCCAGCTCACCCCTCGAACGGGAGCAGTTCTTC.

This clone was seen only once. This chain connects TRBV19 to TRBJ1-5, with a tentative D call TRBD1 (5 bases). The CDR3 is made up of 13 amino acids. Between the trimmed V and J ends, which lost 0 bases and 7 bases, there was a span of 7 bases. Per the germline V gene, CDR1 is LNHDA and CDR2 is SQIVND (reference sequence). The CDR3 region is CASSIDREQPQHF. CDR3 nucleotides: TGTGCCAGTAGTATAGACAGGGAACAGCCCCAGCATTTT.

The chain recombines TRBV7-3 with TRBJ2-3, with 9 bases identical to TRBD2. Unmatched junction bases numbered 3, after V lost 3 bases and J lost 2 bases. CDR1 is SGHTA, CDR2 FQGTGA, per germline. CDR3 length: 15 residues. CDR3 region: CASSFSGGLTDTQYF. The CDR3 DNA sequence: TGTGCCAGCAGCTTTAGCGGGGGTCTCACAGATACGCAGTATTTT.

This clone was counted a single time. The chain is built from TRBV27 and TRBJ2-2; D is perhaps TRBD1 (5 bases). The CDR3 runs to 15 residues. CDR1 MNHEY and CDR2 SMNVEV come from the germline V gene (reference sequence). V dropped 3 bases and J dropped 5 bases, with 13 bases sitting between them. CDR3 DNA sequence: TGTGCCAGCAGTTTGATGGCAGGGATTACCGGGGAGCTGTTTTTT. Translated: CASSLMAGITGELFF.

The chain joins TRBV2 to TRBJ1-5; a weak D match, TRBD1 (5 bases). CDR1 is SNHLY, CDR2 FYNNEI, per germline. Deletions cut 2 bases from V and 6 bases from J, with 11 bases between. This CDR3 has 14 residues. The CDR3 reads CASSERQGGQPQHF. In nucleotides, the CDR3 is TGTGCCAGCAGTGAAAGGCAGGGCGGTCAGCCCCAGCATTTT.

CDR3 protein: CASSLDRGYSQPQHF. The CDR3 DNA reads TGTGCCAGCTCACTCGACAGGGGCTATTCTCAGCCCCAGCATTTT. The rearrangement uses TRBV18 and TRBJ1-5, with 8 bases that match TRBD1. V was pared by 4 bases and J by 6 bases, with 8 bases of the junction left unmatched. There are 15 residues in the CDR3. From germline, CDR1 is KGHSH and CDR2 LQKENI.

This clone came up once. The chain combines TRBV5-1 with TRBJ2-5, with D unresolved. V lost 1 base and J lost 5, with 9 bases in between. The germline CDR1 and CDR2 sequences are SGHRS and YFSETQ. The CDR3 totals 13 residues. The CDR3 sequence: CASSLTVWETQYF. Written as DNA, the CDR3 is TGCGCCAGCAGCTTGACGGTTTGGGAGACCCAGTACTTC.

The chain links TRBV5-1 to TRBJ1-4; TRBD1 is a possible D gene (6 bases). Per germline, CDR1 SGHRS and CDR2 YFSETQ. CDR3 size: 16 residues. The V end lost 1 base, the J end lost 0 bases, and 10 bases lay between the germline ends. CDR3: CASSLTGRSTNEKLFF. The CDR3 DNA follows: TGCGCCAGCAGCTTGACAGGGAGATCAACTAATGAAAAACTGTTTTTT.

The chain combines TRBV11-2 with TRBJ1-2; D unclear. Trimming took off 1 base at V and 2 bases at J, with 8 bases between the two ends. The germline gives CDR1 SGHAT, CDR2 FQNNGV. The CDR3 length is 14 residues. Here the CDR3 reads CASSLARQNYGYTF. Written as DNA, the CDR3 is TGTGCCAGCAGCTTAGCTCGCCAGAACTATGGCTACACCTTC. Full variable domain (rest looked up from reference TRBV11-2 and TRBJ1-2): EAGVAQSPRYKIIEKRQSVAFWCNPISGHATLYWYQQILGQGPKLLIQFQNNGVVDDSQLPKDRFSAERLKGVDSTLKIQPAKLEDSAVYLCASSLARQNYGYTFGSGTRLTVV.